This entry lists 20 T cell receptor beta chains sequenced from one sample in a study of blood T cell repertoires in COVID-19. TCRdb's table, derived via immunoSEQ multiplex PCR, lists solely in-frame clones and lacks some. The sample lists around 340,000 clones, 80% to 90% seen once, with roughly 7.1% in the top ten. The material sequenced was peripheral blood. These receptors were taken from a woman aged 60-75 years with COVID-19, enrolled during active disease.

The rearrangement joins TRBV7-3 to TRBJ2-1; TRBD2 aligns across 13 bases. The germline V gene has CDR1 SGHTA and CDR2 FQGTGA. This CDR3 region has 18 residues. V lost 5 bases to trimming and J lost 3 bases; unmatched junction nucleotides: 10. The CDR3 sequence: CASSRLAGGFTSYNEQFF. The CDR3 bases are TGTGCCAGCAGCCGACTAGCGGGGGGCTTTACCAGCTACAATGAGCAGTTCTTC.

The rearrangement uses TRBV3-1 (or the pseudogene TRBV3-2) and TRBJ1-6, with a possible D match to TRBD1 (6 bases). The V end was cut by 6 bases, the J end by 10 bases, with 16 bases between. The CDR3 consists of 14 residues. Looked up from germline, CDR1 is LGHDT and CDR2 is YNNKEL (reference sequence). The CDR3 DNA reads as TGTGCCAGCAGTCAAACAGGGACCCACTCACCCCTCCACTTT. This encodes CASSQTGTHSPLHF.

The CDR3: CASSLVLAGGMSSYNEQFF. CDR3 coding DNA: TGCGCCAGCAGCTTGGTTCTAGCGGGGGGCATGAGCTCCTACAATGAGCAGTTCTTC. V gene TRBV5-1 combines with J gene TRBJ2-1; TRBD2 matches at 11 bases. This CDR3 has 19 residues. J lost 0 bases, V lost 0 bases, and 8 bases had no gene match. Germline CDR1 reads SGHRS; CDR2 reads YFSETQ.

CDR3 region: CASSPNYRGGSGNTIYF. CDR3 in DNA: TGTGCCAGTAGTCCGAATTACAGGGGTGGCTCTGGAAACACCATATATTTT. The chain joins TRBV19 to TRBJ1-3, with 7 bases lining up with TRBD1. The CDR3 loop spans 17 amino acids. The V gene's germline CDR1 is LNHDA and CDR2 SQIVND (reference sequence). V gave up 5 bases and J gave up 0 bases; unmatched junction bases: 10.

This clone was counted a single time. This sample includes further DNA sequences coding for the same CDR3. DNA of the CDR3: TGTGCCAGCAGCGGCACAGGGAGCACTGAAGCTTTCTTT. It encodes CASSGTGSTEAFF. This sequence joins TRBV7-9 and TRBJ1-1; tentatively, D is TRBD1 (6 bases). Trimming pared 5 bases from V and 4 bases from J, leaving 11 bases between. CDR3 length: 13 amino acids. Per the germline V gene, CDR1 is SEHNR and CDR2 is FQNEAQ (reference sequence).

J is TRBJ2-2 and V is TRBV5-1; D not resolved. Looked up from germline, CDR1 is SGHRS and CDR2 is YFSETQ. This CDR3 has 14 amino acids. Trimming took off 5 bases at V and 0 bases at J, with 8 bases between the two ends. The CDR3 DNA reads as TGCGCCAGCAGTGAGGCAACGAACACCGGGGAGCTGTTTTTT. Translated: CASSEATNTGELFF.

J is TRBJ2-7 and V is TRBV6-1, with D possibly matching TRBD1 (5 bases). V was trimmed by 1 base and J by 3 bases, leaving 13 bases between them. The CDR3 consists of 15 residues. CDR1 is MNHNS, CDR2 SASEGT, per germline. The CDR3 DNA sequence: TGTGCCAGCAGTGAAGGCCACGACAGCTTCTACGAGCAGTACTTC. Translating gives CASSEGHDSFYEQYF.

This chain uses TRBV6-6 with TRBJ1-2; 7 nucleotides align to TRBD1. CDR3 length: 16 amino acids. CDR1 is MNHNY and CDR2 is SVGAGI in the germline V gene (reference sequence). V shed 4 bases and J 2 bases; nucleotides not matched to a gene: 10. This CDR3 reads CASSSHRDSSNYGYTF. The CDR3, as DNA: TGTGCCAGCAGTTCACACCGGGACAGTAGCAACTATGGCTACACCTTC.

The chain recombines TRBV24-1 with TRBJ2-2, with D possibly being TRBD2 (5 bases). The germline V gene has CDR1 KGHDR and CDR2 SFDVKD. CDR3 length: 16 amino acids. V lost 3 bases and J 5 bases, leaving 15 bases between the germline ends. Here the CDR3 DNA reads TGTGCCACCAGTGATGGAGGACGAGGTGGGACCGGGGAGCTGTTTTTT. Translating gives CATSDGGRGGTGELFF.

This clone was counted only a few times. This chain joins TRBV2 and TRBJ2-1; 13 nucleotides align to TRBD2. From germline, CDR1 is SNHLY and CDR2 FYNNEI. This CDR3 spans 14 amino acids. V dropped 8 bases and J dropped 8; count of bases not matched to a gene: 6. The CDR3 coding sequence is TGTGCCAGCGACATAACTAGCGGGGGGGATGAGCAGTTCTTC. Translated, it gives CASDITSGGDEQFF.

The chain joins TRBV6-4 to TRBJ1-2; 8 bases map to TRBD1. With V trimmed by 0 bases and J by 6 bases, 3 bases remained unmatched. The germline V gene encodes CDR1 MRHNA and CDR2 SNTAGT. This CDR3 comprises 14 residues. The CDR3 is CASSDSRQGHGYTF. The CDR3 nucleotides read TGTGCCAGCAGTGACTCGAGACAGGGGCATGGCTACACCTTC.

The chain links TRBV11-2 to TRBJ2-5, with D perhaps matching TRBD1 (7 bases). The CDR3 is 16 amino acids. Germline V gene sequence: CDR1 SGHAT, CDR2 FQNNGV. Trimming pared 6 bases from V and 8 bases from J, leaving 25 bases between. The CDR3 sequence: CASSFTQGVTGETQYF. CDR3 bases: TGTGCCAGCAGTTTCACGCAGGGGGTTACGGGAGAAACCCAGTACTTC.

The rearrangement uses TRBV28 and TRBJ1-3; D is possibly TRBD1 (6 bases). The V gene lost 6 bases and the J gene lost 0 bases, with 12 bases spanning the gap. Germline assignment: CDR1 MDHEN and CDR2 SYDVKM. The CDR3 extends over 15 amino acids. CDR3 in DNA: TGTGCCAGCAGCTTCGGACAGATCTCTGGAAACACCATATATTTT. Amino acid sequence: CASSFGQISGNTIYF.

The V and J genes are TRBV9 and TRBJ2-5; a weak D match, TRBD1 (6 bases). Germline loops: CDR1 SGDLS, CDR2 YYNGEE. This CDR3 comprises 15 residues. With 0 bases removed from V and 2 bases from J, the gap between germline ends came to 11 bases. CDR3 sequence reads: CASSVGGDTQETQYF. The CDR3 DNA reads TGTGCCAGCAGCGTAGGAGGGGACACTCAAGAGACCCAGTACTTC.

There are a few counts of this clone. The gene calls are TRBV24-1 and TRBJ2-2; 9 nucleotides agree with TRBD1. This CDR3 has 16 residues. Germline V gene lookup returns CDR1 KGHDR and CDR2 SFDVKD. Losses at the gene ends were 4 bases for V and 3 bases for J; bases not matched to a gene: 5. The CDR3 nucleotides are TGTGCCACCAGTGACACCCGGACAGGGGACACCGGGGAGCTGTTTTTT. Encoded protein: CATSDTRTGDTGELFF.

This chain joins TRBV13 and TRBJ2-5; a possible D gene is TRBD1 (7 bases). Germline V gives CDR1 PRHDT, CDR2 FYEKMQ (reference sequence). CDR3 length: 14 residues. Trimming took off 3 bases at V and 5 bases at J, with 13 bases between the two ends. CDR3 DNA sequence: TGTGCCAGCAGCTTCAGGGGGGTGTTTGAGACCCAGTACTTC. As protein: CASSFRGVFETQYF.

The J gene is TRBJ2-1, the V gene TRBV7-7; TRBD2 agrees at 7 bases. With 1 base clipped from V and 2 bases from J, the junction kept 2 bases outside the gene matches. The CDR3 has 15 amino acids. Looked up from germline, CDR1 is SSHAT and CDR2 is FNYEAQ (reference sequence). The CDR3 nucleotides are TGTGCCAGCAGCTTAGGGCTAGCGGCCTACAATGAGCAGTTCTTC. It translates to CASSLGLAAYNEQFF.

The CDR3 sequence is CASSTGTGYGYTF. The CDR3 bases are TGTGCCAGCAGTACCGGGACAGGTTATGGCTACACCTTC. The chain is built from TRBV12-3 or TRBV12-4 and TRBJ1-2; 8 positions agree with TRBD1. The CDR3 consists of 13 residues. V shed 5 bases and J 5 bases; nucleotides not matched to a gene: 4.

This chain joins TRBV7-9 and TRBJ2-1; 9 nucleotides align to TRBD2. V gave up 2 bases and J gave up 6 bases; unmatched junction bases: 8. The CDR3 is made up of 16 amino acids. Germline V gene sequence: CDR1 SEHNR, CDR2 FQNEAQ (reference sequence). In nucleotides, the CDR3 is TGTGCCAGCAGCTTAAGCCTAGCGGGGTCCCTCAATGAGCAGTTCTTC. Its translation is CASSLSLAGSLNEQFF.

The chain uses TRBV5-1 and TRBJ2-7, with D tentatively TRBD1 (6 bases). CDR1 and CDR2 from the germline V gene are SGHRS and YFSETQ. This CDR3 has 14 residues. V lost 0 bases and J lost 2, with 9 bases in between. CDR3 protein: CASSLVSGAYEQYF. The CDR3 DNA reads TGCGCCAGCAGCTTGGTTTCAGGGGCCTACGAGCAGTACTTC.